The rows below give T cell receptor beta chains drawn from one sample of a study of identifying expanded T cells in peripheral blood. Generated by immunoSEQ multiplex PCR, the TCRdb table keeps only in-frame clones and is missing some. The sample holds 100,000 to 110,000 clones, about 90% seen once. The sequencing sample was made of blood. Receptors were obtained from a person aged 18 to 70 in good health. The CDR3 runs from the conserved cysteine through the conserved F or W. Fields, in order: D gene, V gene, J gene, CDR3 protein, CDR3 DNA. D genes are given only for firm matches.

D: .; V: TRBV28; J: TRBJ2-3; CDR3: CASSGGGHTDTQYF; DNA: TGTGCCAGCAGTGGGGGAGGACACACAGATACGCAGTATTTT
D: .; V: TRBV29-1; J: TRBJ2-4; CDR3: CSVAVLGAKNIQYF; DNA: TGCAGCGTTGCGGTGTTAGGGGCCAAAAACATTCAGTACTTC
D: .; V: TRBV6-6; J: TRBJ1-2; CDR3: CASSYSTGDYGYTF; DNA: TGTGCCAGCAGTTACTCGACGGGGGACTATGGCTACACCTTC
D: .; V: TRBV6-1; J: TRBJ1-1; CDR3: CASSTRNGAGTEAFF; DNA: TGTGCCAGCAGTACCCGGAACGGGGCTGGCACTGAAGCTTTCTTT
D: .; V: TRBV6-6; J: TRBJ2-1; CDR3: CASSGLVSYNEQFF; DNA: TGTGCCAGCAGTGGCCTAGTCTCCTACAATGAGCAGTTCTTC
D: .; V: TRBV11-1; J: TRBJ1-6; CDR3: CASSLSTGNSPLHF; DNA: TGTGCCAGCAGTCTGTCGACGGGGAATTCACCCCTCCACTTT
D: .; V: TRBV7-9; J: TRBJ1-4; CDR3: CASSLDQVEGEKLFF; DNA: TGTGCCAGCAGCTTAGACCAGGTCGAAGGTGAAAAACTGTTTTTT
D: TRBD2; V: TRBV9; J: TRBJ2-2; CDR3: CASSAEGRGGELFF; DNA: TGTGCCAGCAGCGCTGAAGGGAGGGGCGGGGAGCTGTTTTTT
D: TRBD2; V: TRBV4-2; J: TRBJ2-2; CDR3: CASSLGLAGVGNTGELFF; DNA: TGTGCCAGCAGCCTCGGACTAGCGGGAGTCGGGAACACCGGGGAGCTGTTTTTT
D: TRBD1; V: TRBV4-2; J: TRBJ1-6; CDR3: CASSQEDRGQTYNSPLHF; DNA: TGTGCCAGCAGCCAAGAGGATAGGGGGCAAACCTATAATTCACCCCTCCACTTT
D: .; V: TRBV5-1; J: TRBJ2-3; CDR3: CASAPGPLGTDTQYF; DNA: TGCGCCAGCGCCCCGGGGCCCCTCGGCACAGATACGCAGTATTTT
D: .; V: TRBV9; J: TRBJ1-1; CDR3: CASSVGGSTEAFF; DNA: TGTGCCAGCAGCGTAGGAGGGTCGACTGAAGCTTTCTTT
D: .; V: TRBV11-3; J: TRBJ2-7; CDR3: CASSLDTGEYYEQYF; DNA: TGTGCCAGCAGCTTAGATACTGGGGAATACTACGAGCAGTACTTC
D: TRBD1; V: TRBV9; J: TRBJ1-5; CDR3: CASSGTGKNQPQHF; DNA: TGTGCCAGCAGCGGGACAGGGAAAAATCAGCCCCAGCATTTT
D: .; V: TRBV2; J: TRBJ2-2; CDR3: CASSELVSTGELFF; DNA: TGTGCCAGCAGTGAACTGGTCAGCACCGGGGAGCTGTTTTTT
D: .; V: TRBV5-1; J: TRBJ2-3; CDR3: CASRTWEEGVSDTQYF; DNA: TGCGCCAGCAGAACTTGGGAGGAGGGTGTTTCAGATACGCAGTATTTT
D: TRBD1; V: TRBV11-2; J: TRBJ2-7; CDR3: CASSLGTGVYEQYF; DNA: TGTGCCAGCAGCTTAGGGACAGGGGTCTACGAGCAGTACTTC
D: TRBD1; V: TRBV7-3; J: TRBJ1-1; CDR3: CASSLNRGNTEAFF; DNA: TGTGCCAGCAGCTTAAACAGGGGGAACACTGAAGCTTTCTTT